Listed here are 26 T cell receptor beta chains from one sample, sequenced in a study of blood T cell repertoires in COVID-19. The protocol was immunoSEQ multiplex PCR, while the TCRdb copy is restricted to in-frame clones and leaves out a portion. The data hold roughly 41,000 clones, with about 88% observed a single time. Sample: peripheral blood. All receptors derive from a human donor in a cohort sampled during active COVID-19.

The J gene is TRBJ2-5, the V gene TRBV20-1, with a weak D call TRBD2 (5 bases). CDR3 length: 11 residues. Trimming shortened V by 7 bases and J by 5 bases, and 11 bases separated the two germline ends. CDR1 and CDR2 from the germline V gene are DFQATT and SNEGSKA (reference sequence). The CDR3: CSVDGKETQYF. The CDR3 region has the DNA TGCAGTGTTGACGGGAAGGAGACCCAGTACTTC.

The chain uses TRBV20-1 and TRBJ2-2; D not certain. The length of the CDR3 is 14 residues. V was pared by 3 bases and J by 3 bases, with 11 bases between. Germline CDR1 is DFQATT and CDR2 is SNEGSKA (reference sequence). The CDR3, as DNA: TGCAGTGCTAGTGGCGAACCCTACACCGGGGAGCTGTTTTTT. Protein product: CSASGEPYTGELFF.

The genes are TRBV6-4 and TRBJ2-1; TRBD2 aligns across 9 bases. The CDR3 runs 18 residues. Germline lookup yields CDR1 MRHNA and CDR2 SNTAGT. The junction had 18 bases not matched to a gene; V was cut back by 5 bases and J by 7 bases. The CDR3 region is CASSPSPNLAGTENEQFF. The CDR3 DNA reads TGTGCCAGCAGTCCCTCCCCCAATCTAGCGGGAACGGAGAATGAGCAGTTCTTC.

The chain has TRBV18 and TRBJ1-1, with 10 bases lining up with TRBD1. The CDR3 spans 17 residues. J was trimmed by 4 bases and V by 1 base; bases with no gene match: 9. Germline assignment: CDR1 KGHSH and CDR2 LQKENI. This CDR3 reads CASSPRPGTGEGTEAFF. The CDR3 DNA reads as TGTGCCAGCTCACCACGTCCCGGGACAGGGGAAGGCACTGAAGCTTTCTTT.

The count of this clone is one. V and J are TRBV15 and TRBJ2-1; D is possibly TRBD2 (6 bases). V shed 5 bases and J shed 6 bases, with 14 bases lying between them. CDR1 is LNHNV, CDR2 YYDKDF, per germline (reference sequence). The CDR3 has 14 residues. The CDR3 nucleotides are TGTGCCACCAGCCTTAGCGGAACCTCCAATGAGCAGTTCTTC. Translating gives CATSLSGTSNEQFF. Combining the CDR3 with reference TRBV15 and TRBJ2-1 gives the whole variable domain DAMVIQNPRYQVTQFGKPVTLSCSQTLNHNVMYWYQQKSSQAPKLLFHYYDKDFNNEADTPDNFQSRRPNTSFCFLDIRSPGLGDTAMYLCATSLSGTSNEQFFGPGTRLTVL.

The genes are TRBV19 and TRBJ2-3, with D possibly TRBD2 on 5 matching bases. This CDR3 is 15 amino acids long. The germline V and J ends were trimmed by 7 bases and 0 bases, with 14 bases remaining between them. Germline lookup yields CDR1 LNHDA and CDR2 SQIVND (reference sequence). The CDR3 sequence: CASTPGRGSTDTQYF. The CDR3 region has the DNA TGTGCCAGTACCCCCGGCCGGGGAAGCACAGATACGCAGTATTTT.

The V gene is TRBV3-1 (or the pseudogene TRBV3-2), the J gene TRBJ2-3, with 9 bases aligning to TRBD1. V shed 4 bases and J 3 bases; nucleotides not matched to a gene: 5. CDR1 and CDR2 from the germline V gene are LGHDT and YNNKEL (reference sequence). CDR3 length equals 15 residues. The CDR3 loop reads CASSLPGQGTDTQYF. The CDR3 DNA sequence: TGTGCCAGCAGCCTGCCGGGACAGGGAACAGATACGCAGTATTTT.

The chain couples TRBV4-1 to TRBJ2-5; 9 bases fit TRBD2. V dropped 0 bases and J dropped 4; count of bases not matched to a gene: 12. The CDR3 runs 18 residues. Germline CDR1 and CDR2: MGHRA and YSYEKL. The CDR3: CASSQEDLAGRSGETQYF. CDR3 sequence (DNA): TGCGCCAGCAGCCAAGAAGATCTAGCGGGGAGGAGCGGAGAGACCCAGTACTTC.

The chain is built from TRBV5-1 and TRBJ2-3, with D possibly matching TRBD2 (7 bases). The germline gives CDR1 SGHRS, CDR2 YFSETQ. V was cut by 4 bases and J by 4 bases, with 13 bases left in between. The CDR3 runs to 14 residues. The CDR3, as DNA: TGCGCCAGCAGCGGGGGGGCTAGTTCAGATACGCAGTATTTT. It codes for CASSGGASSDTQYF.

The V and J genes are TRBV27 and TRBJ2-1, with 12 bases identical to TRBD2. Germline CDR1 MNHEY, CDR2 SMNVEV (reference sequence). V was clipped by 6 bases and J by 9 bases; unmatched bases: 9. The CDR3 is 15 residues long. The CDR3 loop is CASSLTPGLAGEQFF. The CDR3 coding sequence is TGTGCCAGCAGCCTTACCCCGGGACTAGCGGGTGAGCAGTTCTTC.

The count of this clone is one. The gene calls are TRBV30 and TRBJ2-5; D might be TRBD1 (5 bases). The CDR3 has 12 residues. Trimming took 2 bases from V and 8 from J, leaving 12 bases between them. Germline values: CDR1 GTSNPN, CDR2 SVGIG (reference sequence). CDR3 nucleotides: TGTGCCTGGAGTAGGCAGGGTGGTACCCAGTACTTC. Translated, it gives CAWSRQGGTQYF.

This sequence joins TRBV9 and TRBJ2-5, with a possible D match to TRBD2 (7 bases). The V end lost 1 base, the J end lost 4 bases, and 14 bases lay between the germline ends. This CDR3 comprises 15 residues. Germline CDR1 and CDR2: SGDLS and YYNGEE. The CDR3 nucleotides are TGTGCCAGCAGCGTAACAGGGTCGGGGGGAGAGACCCAGTACTTC. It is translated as CASSVTGSGGETQYF. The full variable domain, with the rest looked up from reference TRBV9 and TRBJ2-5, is DSGVTQTPKHLITATGQRVTLRCSPRSGDLSVYWYQQSLDQGLQFLIQYYNGEERAKGNILERFSAQQFPDLHSELNLSSLELGDSALYFCASSVTGSGGETQYFGPGTRLLVL.

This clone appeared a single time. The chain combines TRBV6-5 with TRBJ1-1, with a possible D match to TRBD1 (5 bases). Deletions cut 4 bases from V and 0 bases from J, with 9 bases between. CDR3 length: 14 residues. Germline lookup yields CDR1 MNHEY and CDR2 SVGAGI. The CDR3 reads CASSLGGLNTEAFF. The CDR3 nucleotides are TGTGCCAGCAGTTTGGGGGGGTTGAACACTGAAGCTTTCTTT.

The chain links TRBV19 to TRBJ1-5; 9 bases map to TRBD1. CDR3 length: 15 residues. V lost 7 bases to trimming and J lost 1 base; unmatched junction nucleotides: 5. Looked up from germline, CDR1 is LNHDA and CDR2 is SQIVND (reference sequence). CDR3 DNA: TGTGCCAGTAACATTGGACAGGGGAGCAATCAGCCCCAGCATTTT. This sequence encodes CASNIGQGSNQPQHF.

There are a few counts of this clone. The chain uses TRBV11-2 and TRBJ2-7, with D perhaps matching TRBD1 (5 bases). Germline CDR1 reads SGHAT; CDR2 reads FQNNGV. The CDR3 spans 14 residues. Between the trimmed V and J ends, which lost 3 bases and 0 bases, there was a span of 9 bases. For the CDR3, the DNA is TGTGCCAGCAGCTTCTTCCAGGGCTCCTACGAGCAGTACTTC. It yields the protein CASSFFQGSYEQYF.

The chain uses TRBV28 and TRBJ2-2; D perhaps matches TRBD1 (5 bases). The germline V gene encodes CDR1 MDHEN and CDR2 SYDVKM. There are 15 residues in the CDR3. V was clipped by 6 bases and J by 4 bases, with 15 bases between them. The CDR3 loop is CASSPWAGSTGELFF. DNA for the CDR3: TGTGCCAGCAGCCCGTGGGCAGGGTCCACCGGGGAGCTGTTTTTT.

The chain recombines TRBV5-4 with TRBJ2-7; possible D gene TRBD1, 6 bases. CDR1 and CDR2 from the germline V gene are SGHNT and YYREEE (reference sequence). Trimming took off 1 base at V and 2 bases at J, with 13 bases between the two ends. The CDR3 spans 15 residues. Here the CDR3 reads CASSLQGQEPYEQYF. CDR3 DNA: TGTGCCAGCAGCTTGCAGGGGCAGGAACCCTACGAGCAGTACTTC.

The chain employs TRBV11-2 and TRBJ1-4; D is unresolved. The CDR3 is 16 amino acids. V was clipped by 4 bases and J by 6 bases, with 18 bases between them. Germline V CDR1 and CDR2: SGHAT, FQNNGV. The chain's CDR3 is CASSSEVTETYEKLFF. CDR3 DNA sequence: TGTGCCAGCAGCTCAGAGGTAACAGAGACATATGAAAAACTGTTTTTT.

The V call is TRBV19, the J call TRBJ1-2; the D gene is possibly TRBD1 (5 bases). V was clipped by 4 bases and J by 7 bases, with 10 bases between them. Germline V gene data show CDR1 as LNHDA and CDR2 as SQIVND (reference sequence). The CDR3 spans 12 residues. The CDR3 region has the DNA TGTGCCAGTAGTAACCAGGGCGGTGGCTACACCTTC. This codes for CASSNQGGGYTF.

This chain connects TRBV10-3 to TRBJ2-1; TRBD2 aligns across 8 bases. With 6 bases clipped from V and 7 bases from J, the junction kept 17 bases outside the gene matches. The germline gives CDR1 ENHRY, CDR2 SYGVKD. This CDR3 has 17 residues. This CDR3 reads CAIREAGREGRSNEQFF. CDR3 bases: TGTGCCATCAGGGAAGCTGGACGGGAGGGCCGAAGTAATGAGCAGTTCTTC.

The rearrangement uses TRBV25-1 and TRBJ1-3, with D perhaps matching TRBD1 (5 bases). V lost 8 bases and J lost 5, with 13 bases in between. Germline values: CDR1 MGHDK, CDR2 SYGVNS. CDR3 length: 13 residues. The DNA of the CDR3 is TGTGCCAGCTGCGGAGGGGCTAGAAACACCATATATTTT. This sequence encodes CASCGGARNTIYF.

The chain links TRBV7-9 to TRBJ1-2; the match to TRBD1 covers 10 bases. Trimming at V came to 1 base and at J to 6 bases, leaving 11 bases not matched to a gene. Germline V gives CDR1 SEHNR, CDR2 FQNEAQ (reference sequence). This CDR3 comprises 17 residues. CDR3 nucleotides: TGTGCCAGCAGCTTAGGCCTCGGGACAGGGGTCCGGGATGGCTACACCTTC. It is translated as CASSLGLGTGVRDGYTF.

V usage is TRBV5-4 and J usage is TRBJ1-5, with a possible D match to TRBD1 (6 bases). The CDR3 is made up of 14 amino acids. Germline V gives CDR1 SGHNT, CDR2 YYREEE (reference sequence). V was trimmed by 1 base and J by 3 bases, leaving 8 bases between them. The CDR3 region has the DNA TGTGCCAGCAGCTTGCCGGGACACAATCAGCCCCAGCATTTT. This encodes CASSLPGHNQPQHF.

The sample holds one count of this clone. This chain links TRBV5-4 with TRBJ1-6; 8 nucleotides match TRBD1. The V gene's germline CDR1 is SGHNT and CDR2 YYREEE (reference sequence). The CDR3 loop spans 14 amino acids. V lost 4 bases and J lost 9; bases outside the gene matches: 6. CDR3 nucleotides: TGTGCCAGCAGCGGTGGACAGGGAGTTTCACCCCTCCACTTT. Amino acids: CASSGGQGVSPLHF.

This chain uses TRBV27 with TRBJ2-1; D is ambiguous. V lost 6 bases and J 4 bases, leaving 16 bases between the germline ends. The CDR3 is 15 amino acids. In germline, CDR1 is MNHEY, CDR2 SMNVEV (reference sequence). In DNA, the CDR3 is TGTGCCAGCAGGTCTGGTCCTACCGTTTACAATGAGCAGTTCTTC. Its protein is CASRSGPTVYNEQFF.

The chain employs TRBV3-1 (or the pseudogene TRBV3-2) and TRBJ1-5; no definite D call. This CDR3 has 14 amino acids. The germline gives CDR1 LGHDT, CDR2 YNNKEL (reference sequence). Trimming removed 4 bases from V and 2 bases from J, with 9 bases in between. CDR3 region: CASSLNPGNQPQHF. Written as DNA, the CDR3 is TGTGCCAGCAGCCTGAACCCGGGCAATCAGCCCCAGCATTTT.